The present TCR beta chain was sequenced within a study of T cells in localized non-small cell lung cancer. On this clone: The antigen is unknown.

The protocol was immunoSEQ multiplex PCR, while the TCRdb copy is restricted to in-frame clones and leaves out a portion. The sample holds more than 2,500 clones; around 30% are singletons and the top ten take about 12%. Findings of the study overall: Measurement of T cell clonality placed uninvolved adjacent lung highest, above the level in tumor. Those with higher blood T cell density had longer overall survival.

This receptor was obtained from a woman aged 35 to 75 with stage I lung adenocarcinoma. This material consisted of lung tumor tissue, taken before any cancer treatment.

CDR3 DNA: TGCAGCGTTGAAGGCGCCCCGGGACAGGGGGCCTACGAGCAGTACTTC. Translation gives CSVEGAPGQGAYEQYF. The chain combines TRBV29-1 with TRBJ2-7, with 11 positions matching TRBD1. Germline trimming cut 1 base from V and 2 bases from J; bases unmatched to any gene: 7. Germline values: CDR1 SQVTM, CDR2 ANQGSEA. The CDR3 runs 16 residues.